The next 4 T cell receptor beta chains were all read from a single sample in a study of Ad26.COV2.S vaccination and SARS-CoV-2 variants. Specified treatment: approximately 18 received Ad26.COV2.S at low or high dose, single or two shots; about 5 received placebo; per-sample allocation not given. Day 63 following the first vaccine or placebo injection was when the samples were taken. Produced via immunoSEQ multiplex PCR; TCRdb's table is partial and in-frame only. The data contain about 400,000 clones, around 89% of them singletons. The sample in question was peripheral blood, obtained in a trial of Ad26.COV2.S vaccine versus placebo. Receptors were obtained from a person aged 18-65 years who received the Ad26.COV2.S COVID-19 vaccine or a placebo.

This chain links TRBV15 with TRBJ2-6; 8 bases are a match to TRBD1. The CDR3 has 19 amino acids. CDR1 LNHNV and CDR2 YYDKDF come from the germline V gene (reference sequence). J gave up 0 bases and V 1 base, and 8 bases lay outside the gene matches. The CDR3 sequence is CATSRGRDRHLSGANVLTF. The CDR3 nucleotides read TGTGCCACCAGCAGAGGAAGGGACAGGCATCTCTCTGGGGCCAACGTCCTGACTTTC.

The V call is TRBV10-3, the J call TRBJ2-2; 9 nucleotides match TRBD2. Germline CDR1 and CDR2: ENHRY and SYGVKD. V shed 4 bases and J 5 bases; nucleotides not matched to a gene: 5. The CDR3 contains 15 residues. The CDR3 bases are TGTGCCATCAGTGGGTTAGCGGGGGCAACCGGGGAGCTGTTTTTT. Its translation is CAISGLAGATGELFF.

A remark on this clone: This sample includes further DNA sequences coding for the same CDR3. The chain uses TRBV3-1 (or the pseudogene TRBV3-2) and TRBJ2-7, with D hard to call. The germline V and J ends were trimmed by 4 bases and 3 bases, with 13 bases remaining between them. Germline V CDR1 and CDR2: LGHDT, YNNKEL (reference sequence). The CDR3 length is 14 residues. The CDR3 nucleotides read TGTGCCAGCAGCCTCGACTCGTTTCGCTACGAGCAGTACTTC. It codes for CASSLDSFRYEQYF.

This clone has only one observation. The V and J genes are TRBV7-9 and TRBJ2-7; D is unclear. Trimming removed 4 bases from V and 6 bases from J, with 16 bases in between. Germline V gene data show CDR1 as SEHNR and CDR2 as FQNEAQ (reference sequence). The CDR3 spans 14 residues. The CDR3 sequence: CASSSDLSPLEQYF. CDR3 sequence (DNA): TGTGCCAGCAGCTCGGACCTCTCGCCCCTCGAGCAGTACTTC.